This T cell receptor (beta chain) comes out of a study of blood T cell repertoires in COVID-19. In germline, CDR1 is LGHDT, CDR2 YNNKEL (reference sequence). V shed 3 bases and J 8 bases; nucleotides not matched to a gene: 8. This CDR3 has 15 amino acids. Original processing notes: Researchers report that nucleated cell counts were estimated from reference gene primer amplification. Profiled with immunoSEQ multiplex PCR; TCRdb holds only in-frame clones, not every one. V and J calls and clone size are given by that table; D and trimming were obtained from the DNA. The profile shows some 150,000 clones, 65% to 85% of them singletons.

This clonotype was sampled from a woman aged 50 to 65 with acute or convalescent COVID-19. Sequencing was carried out using peripheral blood. The rearrangement links TRBV3-1 (or the pseudogene TRBV3-2) to TRBJ2-3; 10 bases agree with TRBD1. CDR3 DNA: TGTGCCAGCAGCCACCGGGACAGGGGCCCCGTTACGCAGTATTTT. It is translated as CASSHRDRGPVTQYF.